Reported below is one T cell receptor (beta chain). Germline assignment: CDR1 MNHEY and CDR2 SMNVEV (reference sequence). The CDR3 is 15 amino acids. V dropped 0 bases and J dropped 7 bases, with 13 bases sitting between them. The sample comes from a study of T cell changes during pregnancy in multiple sclerosis. Sequenced by immunoSEQ multiplex PCR; TCRdb stores in-frame clones only, minus some. This sample has approximately 12,000 clones; 85% to 90% occur once, and the top ten carry over 12%. The chain carries TRBV27 and TRBJ2-1; possibly TRBD2 for D (6 bases). Source: CD8+ T cells from peripheral blood mononuclear cells, taken in the second trimester of pregnancy. The sequence derives from a female donor in good health, enrolled as a control in a pregnancy study. The CDR3 spells CASSLSGTSYNEQFF. The DNA for the CDR3 is TGTGCCAGCAGTTTATCCGGGACTTCTTATAATGAGCAGTTCTTC.